This T cell receptor beta chain was sequenced during a study of shared clonotypes between healthy human individuals. On the study more broadly: Samples came from a couple of female and a few male donors aged 18 to 49. Regarding the study as a whole: Among non-shared clonotypes, generation probabilities were lower than among those shared by all four donors.

Comment on this clone: The antigen is not known.

This CDR3 region has 14 residues. Between the trimmed V and J ends, which lost 2 bases and 5 bases, there was a span of 15 bases. Germline CDR1 and CDR2: SQVTM and ANQGSEA. The assay was immunoSEQ multiplex PCR, and TCRdb's table has in-frame clones only and misses some. The sample includes about 380,000 clones, 90% to 97% seen only once; the top ten take approximately 0.3%. The chain recombines TRBV29-1 with TRBJ2-5; D remains unclear. What was sequenced was memory CD8+ T cells sorted from blood. Subset defined: CD45RO+ cells pooled with CCR7-negative TemRA cells. The receptor's source is a man aged 25 to 40 in good health. In nucleotides, the CDR3 is TGCAGCGTTGAACGCCACTTGGACGGCGAGACCCAGTACTTC. This gives the protein CSVERHLDGETQYF.